The 10 T cell receptor beta chains given below trace back to one sample, sequenced in a study of cytomegalovirus exposure and HLA in healthy donors. Both 60 Vbeta primers and 13 Jbeta primers went into the PCR. Assay: immunoSEQ multiplex PCR; the TCRdb copy retains only in-frame clones and omits some. This table has 120,000 to 150,000 clones, approximately 76% appearing once. Sample: PBMCs. The origin of the receptors is a man aged 35 to 55 in good health and CMV-seronegative.

In DNA, the CDR3 is TGTGCCAGCAGCCAAGACTCGGGAAACGAGGCTTTCTTT. It specifies CASSQDSGNEAFF. The chain joins TRBV14 to TRBJ1-1; D not certain. The CDR3 is made up of 13 amino acids. Trimming shortened V by 0 bases and J by 11 bases, and 13 bases separated the two germline ends. Germline assignment: CDR1 SGHDN and CDR2 FVKESK.

V is TRBV19 and J is TRBJ2-7; tentatively, D is TRBD2 (5 bases). The length of the CDR3 is 13 residues. Trimming took 0 bases from V and 7 from J, leaving 10 bases between them. The germline gives CDR1 LNHDA, CDR2 SQIVND (reference sequence). The CDR3: CASSIDLEEEQYF. The CDR3 DNA reads as TGTGCCAGTAGTATAGATTTGGAGGAGGAGCAGTACTTC.

V and J are TRBV10-3 and TRBJ1-3; D gene uncertain. The CDR3 length is 18 residues. Germline CDR1 is ENHRY and CDR2 is SYGVKD. Trimming pared 4 bases from V and 4 bases from J, leaving 23 bases between. In DNA, the CDR3 is TGTGCCATCAGTGGGGCCTACCTCGCTCAGGCAGGAGGAAACACCATATATTTT. Translating gives CAISGAYLAQAGGNTIYF.

The V gene is TRBV27, the J gene TRBJ2-6; weak D call: TRBD2 (6 bases). CDR3 size: 18 residues. V dropped 4 bases and J dropped 0 bases, with 16 bases sitting between them. The germline CDR1 and CDR2 sequences are MNHEY and SMNVEV (reference sequence). CDR3 amino acids: CASSYIAASVSGANVLTF. The CDR3 DNA follows: TGTGCCAGCAGTTACATAGCGGCTTCCGTCTCTGGGGCCAACGTCCTGACTTTC.

The chain has TRBV4-2 and TRBJ2-5; 12 positions match TRBD2. The CDR3 contains 16 residues. CDR1 LGHNA and CDR2 YNFKEQ come from the germline V gene. Trimming removed 5 bases from V and 4 bases from J; junction bases left unmatched: 8. The CDR3: CASSDLAGGPGETQYF. The CDR3 DNA is TGTGCCAGCAGCGACCTAGCGGGGGGGCCGGGAGAGACCCAGTACTTC.

This clone was observed once. V gene TRBV28 combines with J gene TRBJ2-7; 7 bases align to TRBD1. The CDR3 covers 15 residues. Per germline, CDR1 MDHEN and CDR2 SYDVKM. The V gene end was trimmed by 5 bases and the J gene end by 2 bases; junction bases not matched to a gene: 9. CDR3 amino acids: CASSRSLGTAYEQYF. The CDR3, as DNA: TGTGCCAGCAGTCGCAGCCTGGGGACAGCCTACGAGCAGTACTTC.

The chain has TRBV5-6 and TRBJ1-4; a weak D match, TRBD1 (6 bases). The CDR3 has 14 amino acids. From germline, CDR1 is SGHDT and CDR2 YYEEEE. The ends were cut back, 4 bases at V and 2 bases at J, with 9 bases in the middle. The CDR3 sequence: CASSRQETNEKLFF. The CDR3 DNA reads TGTGCCAGCAGCCGACAGGAGACTAATGAAAAACTGTTTTTT.

The chain has TRBV21-1 and TRBJ2-5; the listed D gene, TRBD2, was not tested against the DNA. TRBV21-1 is noted as a pseudogene. The CDR3 consists of 13 residues. The DNA of the CDR3 is TGTGCCAGCGGTGGGGGGTGGCAAGAGACCCAGTACTTC. Encoded protein: CASGGGWQETQYF.

This clone is a singleton in its sample. The gene calls are TRBV30 and TRBJ2-7; 9 bases line up with TRBD1. The CDR3 length is 14 residues. V was pared by 3 bases and J by 3 bases, with 6 bases of the junction left unmatched. Germline CDR1 and CDR2: GTSNPN and SVGIG (reference sequence). The CDR3 DNA sequence: TGTGCCTGGAGGGCCGGGACAGGGCTCTACGAGCAGTACTTC. Its translation: CAWRAGTGLYEQYF. The full variable domain, its missing parts supplied by reference TRBV30 and TRBJ2-7, is SQTIHQWPATLVQPVGSPLSLECTVEGTSNPNLYWYRQAAGRGLQLLFYSVGIGQISSEVPQNLSASRPQDRQFILSSKKLLLSDSGFYLCAWRAGTGLYEQYFGPGTRLTVT.

This clone was seen once. The rearrangement joins TRBV29-1 to TRBJ1-3; D unresolved. This CDR3 has 11 amino acids. CDR1 is SQVTM, CDR2 ANQGSEA, per germline. Between the trimmed V and J ends, which lost 6 bases and 0 bases, there was a span of 3 bases. The CDR3 protein is CSVISGNTIYF. In DNA form, the CDR3 reads TGCAGCGTCATCTCTGGAAACACCATATATTTT.